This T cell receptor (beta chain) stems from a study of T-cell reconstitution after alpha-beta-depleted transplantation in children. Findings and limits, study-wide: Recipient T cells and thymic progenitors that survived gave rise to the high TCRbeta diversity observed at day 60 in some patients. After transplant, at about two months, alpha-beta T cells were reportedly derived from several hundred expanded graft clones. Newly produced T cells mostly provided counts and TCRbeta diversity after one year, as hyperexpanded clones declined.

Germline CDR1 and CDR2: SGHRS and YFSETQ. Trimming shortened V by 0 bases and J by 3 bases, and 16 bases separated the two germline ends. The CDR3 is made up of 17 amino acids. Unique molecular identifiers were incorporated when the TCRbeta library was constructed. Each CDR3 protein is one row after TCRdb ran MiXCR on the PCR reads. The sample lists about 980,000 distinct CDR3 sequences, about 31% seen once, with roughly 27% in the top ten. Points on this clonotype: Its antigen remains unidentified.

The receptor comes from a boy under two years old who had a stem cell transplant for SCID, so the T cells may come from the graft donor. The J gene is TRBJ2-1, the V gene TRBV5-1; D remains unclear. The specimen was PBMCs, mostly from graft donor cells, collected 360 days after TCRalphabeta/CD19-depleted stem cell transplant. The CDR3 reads CASSLVFSEGYYNEQFF. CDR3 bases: TGCGCCAGCAGCTTGGTCTTTTCGGAAGGGTACTACAATGAGCAGTTCTTC.